These 26 T cell receptor beta chains came from one sample sequenced in a study of a mutant IDH1 vaccine in newly diagnosed glioma (dated by TCRdb to the early 2020s). The library was prepared using the immunoSEQ multiplex PCR assay. In TCRdb, the immuneACCESS table is reduced to in-frame sequences with V and J assigned. These tables do not hold every clone; where another copy was compared, an unresolved V gene accounts for under half, and the others remain unexplained. In all, the sample holds 58,000 or so clones, and roughly four fifths of those were seen once. The ten largest clones represent around 3.5% of the sample. No antigen has been assigned to these receptors. The time point label corresponds to: week 47, end of study. Every vaccine dose consisted of 300 ug of a 20-mer mutant IDH1 peptide in Montanide, administered subcutaneously together with topical imiquimod. The input for sequencing was PBMCs, taken from a glioma patient whose treatment included an IDH1 peptide vaccine. The receptors were sampled from a woman aged 45-65 years with glioma.

The V call is TRBV2, the J call TRBJ1-5, with D perhaps TRBD1 (5 bases). This CDR3 comprises 16 residues. Trimming cost V 6 bases and J 0 bases, with 15 bases left between them. Germline CDR1 and CDR2: SNHLY and FYNNEI. In DNA, the CDR3 is TGTGCCAGCAGGGCCTTGACAGCGCATAGCAATCAGCCCCAGCATTTT. This gives the protein CASRALTAHSNQPQHF.

This chain joins TRBV9 and TRBJ2-5, with a tentative D call TRBD2 (5 bases). Germline values: CDR1 SGDLS, CDR2 YYNGEE. The CDR3 has 15 amino acids. The V gene lost 4 bases and the J gene lost 4 bases, with 17 bases spanning the gap. Written as DNA, the CDR3 is TGTGCCAGCAGCCCCCTCTCCGGCCGGGGAGAGACCCAGTACTTC. This translates into CASSPLSGRGETQYF.

The gene calls are TRBV5-6 and TRBJ1-2, with 9 bases aligning to TRBD1. V dropped 4 bases and J dropped 5; count of bases not matched to a gene: 6. Germline loops: CDR1 SGHDT, CDR2 YYEEEE. The CDR3 runs 14 residues. CDR3 sequence reads: CASSPGTGSYGYTF. CDR3 DNA: TGTGCCAGCAGCCCAGGGACAGGGTCGTATGGCTACACCTTC.

This clone is a singleton in its sample. One junction end does not reproduce the germline sequence, and a read error may be involved. This chain joins TRBV7-8 and TRBJ2-3, with 9 bases matching TRBD2. Per the germline V gene, CDR1 is SGHVS and CDR2 is FQNEAQ. The CDR3 totals 14 residues. The CDR3: CASSIAGGTDTQYF. In DNA form, the CDR3 reads TGTGCCAGCAGCATAGCGGGGGGCACAGATACGCAGTATTTT. Full variable domain (rest looked up from reference TRBV7-8 and TRBJ2-3): GAGVSQSPRYKVAKRGQDVALRCDPISGHVSLFWYQQALGQGPEFLTYFQNEAQLDKSGLPSDRFFAERPEGSVSTLKIQRTQQEDSAVYLCASSIAGGTDTQYFGPGTRLTVL.

The chain couples TRBV13 to TRBJ1-1; 10 bases match TRBD1. The CDR3 sequence is 18 residues long. The V gene's germline CDR1 is PRHDT and CDR2 FYEKMQ (reference sequence). J gave up 3 bases and V 2 bases, and 12 bases lay outside the gene matches. The CDR3: CASSLQGQGILGDTEAFF. In DNA, the CDR3 is TGTGCCAGCAGCTTACAGGGACAGGGGATCTTGGGAGACACTGAAGCTTTCTTT.

This clone has more than one count but fewer than ten. The chain recombines TRBV19 with TRBJ1-2; no clear D. Trimming took off 4 bases at V and 3 bases at J, with 15 bases between the two ends. This CDR3 contains 15 residues. Looked up from germline, CDR1 is LNHDA and CDR2 is SQIVND (reference sequence). The CDR3 spells CASSRTRLADYGYTF. Here the CDR3 DNA reads TGTGCCAGTAGTAGAACAAGGCTCGCGGACTATGGCTACACCTTC.

This clone occurred a few times. The J gene is TRBJ1-5, the V gene TRBV19; D gene ambiguous. Trimming removed 3 bases at V and 2 bases at J, with 5 bases between. Germline CDR1 is LNHDA and CDR2 is SQIVND (reference sequence). The CDR3 has 13 amino acids. The DNA of the CDR3 is TGTGCCAGTAGTATCCGAGGCAATCAGCCCCAGCATTTT. Residues: CASSIRGNQPQHF.

The chain recombines TRBV6-1 with TRBJ1-2; 7 nucleotides agree with TRBD1. Germline lookup yields CDR1 MNHNS and CDR2 SASEGT. This CDR3 has 14 residues. Unmatched junction bases numbered 11, after V lost 5 bases and J lost 8 bases. CDR3 sequence: CASSFPGGSGGYTF. The CDR3, as DNA: TGTGCCAGCAGTTTTCCAGGGGGTTCAGGGGGCTACACCTTC.

This chain links TRBV6-1 with TRBJ1-2; 10 bases line up with TRBD1. The ends lost 6 bases at V and 6 bases at J; junction bases unmatched: 13. The CDR3 totals 16 residues. The germline gives CDR1 MNHNS, CDR2 SASEGT. In DNA, the CDR3 is TGTGCCAGCAGGGAACATCCGACAGGGGGCAGGGATGGCTACACCTTC. It translates to CASREHPTGGRDGYTF.

The chain links TRBV27 to TRBJ2-7, with TRBD2 as a possible D gene (7 bases). Per germline, CDR1 MNHEY and CDR2 SMNVEV (reference sequence). The CDR3 runs to 14 residues. Deletions cut 4 bases from V and 6 bases from J, with 16 bases between. The DNA for the CDR3 is TGTGCCAGCAGTTACTATCAGGGAGGGGGCGAGCAGTACTTC. As protein: CASSYYQGGGEQYF.

This sequence joins TRBV5-4 and TRBJ1-2; 7 bases map to TRBD1. V lost 0 bases, J lost 1 base, and 6 bases stayed unmatched. The CDR3 covers 16 residues. Germline CDR1 and CDR2: SGHNT and YYREEE (reference sequence). Here the CDR3 DNA reads TGTGCCAGCAGCTTGGAGGGGGCGGCGGGTAACTATGGCTACACCTTC. Translated: CASSLEGAAGNYGYTF.

The chain links TRBV7-2 to TRBJ1-2; D ambiguous. The V end was cut by 4 bases, the J end by 6 bases, with 15 bases between. The CDR3 sequence is 14 residues long. CDR1 SGHTA and CDR2 FQGNSA come from the germline V gene. The DNA of the CDR3 is TGTGCCAGCAGCTCCTCTTCGGTGGCACATGGCTACACCTTC. Translating it yields CASSSSSVAHGYTF. The whole variable domain, remainder taken from reference TRBV7-2 and TRBJ1-2, is GAGVSQSPSNKVTEKGKDVELRCDPISGHTALYWYRQSLGQGLEFLIYFQGNSAPDKSGLPSDRFSAERTGGSVSTLTIQRTQQEDSAVYLCASSSSSVAHGYTFGSGTRLTVV.

The chain carries TRBV30 and TRBJ1-2; no clear D gene. The CDR3 consists of 11 residues. The germline V gene encodes CDR1 GTSNPN and CDR2 SVGIG (reference sequence). Deletions cut 3 bases from V and 5 bases from J, with 7 bases between. The CDR3 protein is CAWRDRYGYTF. CDR3 DNA: TGTGCCTGGAGAGACCGGTATGGCTACACCTTC.

This clone was found once. V is TRBV5-4 and J is TRBJ1-4; 7 bases line up with TRBD1. The V segment lost 3 bases and the J segment 5 bases; nucleotides outside the gene matches: 10. The CDR3 has 16 amino acids. CDR1 and CDR2 from the germline V gene are SGHNT and YYREEE (reference sequence). The CDR3 DNA is TGTGCCAGCAGCTCCACCACAGGGGTCGGGAATGAAAAACTGTTTTTT. Amino acid sequence: CASSSTTGVGNEKLFF.

The chain recombines TRBV11-2 with TRBJ2-1; 8 bases align to TRBD2. The length of the CDR3 is 15 residues. Per germline, CDR1 SGHAT and CDR2 FQNNGV. After removal of 4 bases from V and 8 bases from J, the junction contained 10 bases not matched to a gene. The CDR3 DNA follows: TGTGCCAGCAGCTCCCTTCGGGGGGGGGTGGATGAGCAGTTCTTC. It codes for CASSSLRGGVDEQFF.

A single count supports this clone. This rearrangement joins TRBV5-4 to TRBJ1-1, with D maybe TRBD1 (6 bases). Trimming cost V 4 bases and J 1 base, with 14 bases left between them. The CDR3 has 15 residues. Germline V gives CDR1 SGHNT, CDR2 YYREEE (reference sequence). CDR3: CASSPALQGNTEAFF. The CDR3 DNA follows: TGTGCCAGCAGCCCAGCCCTACAGGGGAACACTGAAGCTTTCTTT.

On this clone itself: Germline and junction disagree at one end, which may indicate a read error. The chain carries TRBV9 and TRBJ2-3; perhaps TRBD1 as D (7 bases). The V gene's germline CDR1 is SGDLS and CDR2 YYNGEE. The CDR3 covers 14 residues. CDR3 coding DNA: TGTACCAGCAGCGTAGAGGGGGCGGGGGATACGCAGTATTTT. This encodes CTSSVEGAGDTQYF.

This clone was detected only a few times. The CDR3 sequence: CASSPLTVNYGYTF. CDR3 nucleotides: TGTGCCAGCAGCCCACTGACAGTGAACTATGGCTACACCTTC. J is TRBJ1-2 and V is TRBV7-9; D may be TRBD1 (5 bases). The CDR3 is made up of 14 amino acids. V was shortened by 5 bases and J by 2 bases, with 12 bases between the two germline ends. Germline V gene lookup returns CDR1 SEHNR and CDR2 FQNEAQ (reference sequence).

This sequence joins TRBV28 and TRBJ2-7; D may match TRBD1 or TRBD2 (6 bases each). CDR1 is MDHEN and CDR2 is SYDVKM in the germline V gene. V was pared by 8 bases and J by 6 bases, with 23 bases between. This CDR3 spans 15 amino acids. This CDR3 is CASRAQQGLGSEQYF. CDR3 coding DNA: TGTGCCAGCCGTGCTCAACAGGGACTGGGGAGCGAGCAGTACTTC.

The chain employs TRBV5-6 and TRBJ1-2; D is uncertain. Per germline, CDR1 SGHDT and CDR2 YYEEEE. Trimming left V 1 base short and J 5 bases short, with 12 bases between. The CDR3 runs 14 residues. The CDR3: CASSLKGVGYGYTF. CDR3 nucleotide sequence: TGTGCCAGCAGCTTGAAGGGAGTGGGGTATGGCTACACCTTC.

The chain employs TRBV19 and TRBJ1-1, with a weak D call TRBD1 (6 bases). Germline V gene sequence: CDR1 LNHDA, CDR2 SQIVND (reference sequence). V was cut by 7 bases and J by 2 bases, with 14 bases left in between. The CDR3 consists of 14 residues. The CDR3 DNA follows: TGTGCCAGTACCCTCGACAGGTCAAACACTGAAGCTTTCTTT. Translation gives CASTLDRSNTEAFF.

Turning to this clone: A read error may produce the germline difference seen at one junction end. V usage is TRBV7-9 and J usage is TRBJ2-7, with a weak D call TRBD1 (5 bases). The CDR3 is 14 amino acids. Germline CDR1 SEHNR, CDR2 FQNEAQ (reference sequence). Written as DNA, the CDR3 is TGTGCCAGCACCTTAGGGCAGGGATCCTACGAGCAGTACTTC. Amino acid sequence: CASTLGQGSYEQYF.

The chain links TRBV5-1 to TRBJ1-1; unclear D gene. CDR1 and CDR2 (germline): SGHRS, YFSETQ. V was trimmed by 3 bases and J by 3 bases, leaving 15 bases between them. The CDR3 covers 15 residues. The CDR3 here is CASSSQWAGDTEAFF. CDR3 nucleotides: TGCGCCAGCAGCTCCCAGTGGGCAGGTGACACTGAAGCTTTCTTT.

The J gene is TRBJ1-4, the V gene TRBV11-2; possible D gene TRBD1, 5 bases. Looked up from germline, CDR1 is SGHAT and CDR2 is FQNNGV. The CDR3 covers 15 residues. V was cut by 6 bases and J by 4 bases, with 15 bases left in between. The CDR3 nucleotides are TGTGCCAGCAGTCGCACTGGGGGGGTTAATGAAAAACTGTTTTTT. This sequence encodes CASSRTGGVNEKLFF.

The chain is built from TRBV4-1 and TRBJ1-5, with D maybe TRBD1 (6 bases). Per germline, CDR1 MGHRA and CDR2 YSYEKL. This CDR3 is 15 amino acids long. The ends were cut back, 2 bases at V and 2 bases at J, with 10 bases in the middle. The CDR3 protein is CASSQTEGGNQPQHF. The CDR3 DNA reads as TGCGCCAGCAGCCAAACCGAGGGGGGCAATCAGCCCCAGCATTTT.

The chain combines TRBV6-1 with TRBJ2-5; 9 bases are a match to TRBD1. This CDR3 comprises 15 residues. V lost 3 bases to trimming and J lost 7 bases; unmatched junction nucleotides: 9. The germline gives CDR1 MNHNS, CDR2 SASEGT. In DNA, the CDR3 is TGTGCCAGCAGTGATTGGGGGACAGGGTCCCCGACCCAGTACTTC. Protein: CASSDWGTGSPTQYF.